This T cell receptor (beta chain) derives from a study of T cell changes during pregnancy in multiple sclerosis. This CDR3 is built from 14 residues. Germline V gene data show CDR1 as KGHSH and CDR2 as LQKENI. Trimming removed 1 base from V and 8 bases from J, with 9 bases in between. Assay used: immunoSEQ multiplex PCR; TCRdb lists only in-frame clones, some missing. Here the sample spans tens of thousands of clones, around nine tenths being singletons. This material consisted of CD4+ T cells from peripheral blood mononuclear cells, taken in the second trimester of pregnancy. The receptor comes from a female donor in good health, enrolled as a control in a pregnancy study. The chain carries TRBV18 and TRBJ1-6; TRBD1 might be the D (5 bases). CDR3 protein: CASSPQGYDSPLHF. CDR3 in DNA: TGTGCCAGCTCACCACAGGGGTACGATTCACCCCTCCACTTT.